This T cell receptor (beta chain) emerged from a study of Ad26.COV2.S vaccination and SARS-CoV-2 variants. Across the whole study: Intramuscular Ad26.COV2.S doses were given once or twice, 56 days apart.

Trimming left V 0 bases short and J 3 bases short, with 15 bases between. The CDR3 loop spans 16 amino acids. Per germline, CDR1 MNHEY and CDR2 SVGEGT. The method was immunoSEQ multiplex PCR; TCRdb's version includes in-frame clones alone and lacks a portion of them. The sample shows roughly 380,000 clones, roughly 84% of them seen only once. Treatment noted: over 15 received Ad26.COV2.S at low or high dose, single or two shots; roughly 5 received placebo; per-sample allocation not given. The investigators took samples on day 63 after the first vaccine or placebo injection. The chain couples TRBV6-2 or TRBV6-3 to TRBJ2-7; maybe TRBD1 (6 bases). The sequencing used peripheral blood, collected in a trial of Ad26.COV2.S vaccine versus placebo. This sequence was found in a person aged 18-65 years who received the Ad26.COV2.S COVID-19 vaccine or a placebo. CDR3 region: CASSYSFTGSDYEQYF. The CDR3 DNA reads TGTGCCAGCAGTTACTCCTTTACAGGGTCTGACTACGAGCAGTACTTC.